This TCR beta chain is drawn from a study of cytomegalovirus exposure and HLA in healthy donors. As to this clone: Its antigen is unknown.

The germline CDR1 and CDR2 sequences are SGHRS and YFSETQ. V shed 4 bases and J 5 bases; nucleotides not matched to a gene: 9. The CDR3 loop spans 15 amino acids. Overall study findings and caveats: Per published reports, the classifier diagnosed cytomegalovirus status with high specificity and sensitivity. Earlier analysis found most TCR beta V segments productive about 87% or about 30% of the time. The listing of fewer than 200 TCR beta chains classed them as cytomegalovirus-associated.

The donors were healthy bone marrow donors. A multiplex PCR was run with 60 Vbeta primers and 13 Jbeta primers. Produced via immunoSEQ multiplex PCR; TCRdb's table is partial and in-frame only. The table records roughly 140,000 clones, roughly three quarters of them present only once. The sample consisted of PBMCs. The chain carries TRBV5-1 and TRBJ2-5; 9 bases are shared with TRBD2. The sequence was collected from a woman aged 30 to 39 in good health and CMV-seronegative. CDR3 sequence: CASSGLAGVGETQYF. CDR3 bases: TGCGCCAGCAGCGGATTAGCGGGAGTCGGGGAGACCCAGTACTTC. Filled out from reference TRBV5-1 and TRBJ2-5, the complete variable domain reads KAGVTQTPRYLIKTRGQQVTLSCSPISGHRSVSWYQQTPGQGLQFLFEYFSETQRNKGNFPGRFSGRQFSNSRSEMNVSTLELGDSALYLCASSGLAGVGETQYFGPGTRLLVL.